This T cell receptor beta chain was obtained from a study of radiation and T cells in renal cell carcinoma. The CDR3 is 18 amino acids. V trimming: 2 bases; J trimming: 5 bases; junction bases outside the gene matches: 9. In germline, CDR1 is SGHRS, CDR2 YFSETQ. The study, taken as a whole, reports: Without pretreatment biopsies, baseline tumor clonotype presence was undetermined. From baseline, blood top tumor clonotypes peaked at 2 weeks post-radiation.

Data came from immunoSEQ multiplex PCR; TCRdb stores just in-frame clones and leaves some out. The data show about 130,000 clones, with 88% seen just once and 12% held by the top ten. Time point indicated: baseline pretreatment blood. Described treatment: 15 Gy SBRT to primary tumor, nephrectomy 4 weeks later. The patient's renal cell carcinoma had clear cell pathology. About this clone itself: The antigen remains unidentified.

The V gene is TRBV5-1, the J gene TRBJ1-6, with 11 positions matching TRBD1. This clonotype was sampled from a woman between 50 and 59 years old with renal cell carcinoma. The sequences come from blood, collected from a patient whose treatment included radiotherapy and nephrectomy. As DNA, the CDR3 is TGCGCCAGCAGCTTTCGGACAGGGGGCTTATACGATAATTCACCCCTCCACTTT. Translation: CASSFRTGGLYDNSPLHF.